Below are 19 T cell receptor beta chains sequenced from a single sample in a study of technical replicates of blood from several donors. Repertoires were generated with immunoSEQ multiplex PCR, while TCRdb's copy carries only in-frame clones and drops some. This table has around 83,000 clones, approximately 94% appearing once. The material sequenced was T cells isolated from PBMCs. These receptors were collected from a human donor in good health.

This chain uses TRBV7-3 with TRBJ1-4, with a possible D match to TRBD1 (5 bases). V shed 2 bases and J shed 2 bases, with 6 bases lying between them. The length of the CDR3 is 14 residues. Germline V gene lookup returns CDR1 SGHTA and CDR2 FQGTGA. The CDR3 nucleotides read TGTGCCAGCAGCTTATCAGGGACTAATGAAAAACTGTTTTTT. This gives the protein CASSLSGTNEKLFF. Full variable domain (missing parts from reference TRBV7-3 and TRBJ1-4): GAGVSQTPSNKVTEKGKYVELRCDPISGHTALYWYRQSLGQGPEFLIYFQGTGAADDSGLPNDRFFAVRPEGSVSTLKIQRTERGDSAVYLCASSLSGTNEKLFFGSGTQLSVL.

The chain joins TRBV30 to TRBJ1-1, with a tentative D call TRBD1 (5 bases). V shed 0 bases and J shed 1 base, with 9 bases lying between them. CDR1 is GTSNPN and CDR2 is SVGIG in the germline V gene (reference sequence). The CDR3 loop spans 14 amino acids. CDR3 coding DNA: TGTGCCTGGAGTGTACGGGGGGGGAACACTGAAGCTTTCTTT. Translating gives CAWSVRGGNTEAFF.

The chain joins TRBV9 to TRBJ1-2; a possible D gene is TRBD1 (5 bases). V was pared by 2 bases and J by 5 bases, with 13 bases between. CDR3 size: 14 residues. CDR1 SGDLS and CDR2 YYNGEE come from the germline V gene. CDR3 in DNA: TGTGCCAGCAGCGTGGGGGGTGGCGGTTATGGCTACACCTTC. It is translated as CASSVGGGGYGYTF.

The J gene is TRBJ1-4, the V gene TRBV27; D is unclear. The CDR3 extends over 13 amino acids. V lost 2 bases to trimming and J lost 8 bases, with 9 bases between them. CDR1 and CDR2 from the germline V gene are MNHEY and SMNVEV (reference sequence). CDR3 region: CASSLGVGEKLFF. CDR3 DNA sequence: TGTGCCAGCAGTTTAGGAGTCGGAGAAAAACTGTTTTTT.

V usage is TRBV6-5 and J usage is TRBJ1-1; TRBD1 might be the D (5 bases). The CDR3 contains 13 residues. Germline V CDR1 and CDR2: MNHEY, SVGAGI. The V gene lost 2 bases and the J gene lost 3 bases, with 7 bases spanning the gap. CDR3 DNA: TGTGCCAGCAGTTACGGGGGGTACACTGAAGCTTTCTTT. This translates into CASSYGGYTEAFF.

This clone has just one count. The chain links TRBV10-1 to TRBJ1-1, with 8 bases identical to TRBD1. The V segment lost 10 bases and the J segment 8 bases; nucleotides outside the gene matches: 6. Germline V gene data show CDR1 as WNHNN and CDR2 as SYGVQD (reference sequence). The CDR3 runs to 11 residues. CDR3: CATRTGQEAFF. The CDR3 nucleotides read TGCGCCACCCGGACAGGGCAGGAAGCTTTCTTT.

The J gene is TRBJ2-1, the V gene TRBV4-2; D gene ambiguous. Germline V CDR1 and CDR2: LGHNA, YNFKEQ. The CDR3 runs to 18 residues. Trimming removed 0 bases at V and 0 bases at J, with 15 bases between. CDR3 bases: TGTGCCAGCAGCCAAGATTTTAACGCGTATGCCTCCTACAATGAGCAGTTCTTC. Encoded protein: CASSQDFNAYASYNEQFF.

The CDR3 sequence: CASRQQNPVREAFF. The CDR3 nucleotides read TGTGCCAGCAGACAACAGAACCCCGTTCGTGAAGCTTTCTTT. The rearrangement uses TRBV6-5 and TRBJ1-1; D ambiguous. Germline V lookup: CDR1 MNHEY, CDR2 SVGAGI. This CDR3 is 14 amino acids long. With 6 bases removed from V and 7 bases from J, the gap between germline ends came to 18 bases.

V usage is TRBV7-6 and J usage is TRBJ2-7, with TRBD1 as a possible D gene (6 bases). Germline V lookup: CDR1 SGHVS, CDR2 FNYEAQ. Trimming cost V 5 bases and J 5 bases, with 13 bases left between them. The CDR3 spans 13 residues. DNA for the CDR3: TGTGCCAGCAGCCACACAGGGTTCGACGAGCAGTACTTC. This gives the protein CASSHTGFDEQYF.

The V gene is TRBV7-3, the J gene TRBJ1-1; D remains ambiguous. Germline V gene lookup returns CDR1 SGHTA and CDR2 FQGTGA. The V gene lost 0 bases and the J gene lost 4 bases, with 15 bases spanning the gap. The CDR3 loop spans 16 amino acids. CDR3 in amino acids: CASSLTSGEGSTEAFF. The DNA of the CDR3 is TGTGCCAGCAGCTTAACGAGCGGGGAAGGGAGCACTGAAGCTTTCTTT.

The chain uses TRBV1 and TRBJ2-3; the table calls TRBD2, which could not be checked here. TRBV1 is a known pseudogene. The CDR3 extends over 14 amino acids. As DNA, the CDR3 is TGCACCAGCCACGGACTAGCGGGAGCAGATACGCAGTATTTT. Encoded protein: CTSHGLAGADTQYF.

The chain combines TRBV6-6 with TRBJ2-3; D perhaps matches TRBD1 (6 bases). V dropped 6 bases and J dropped 0 bases, with 13 bases sitting between them. There are 15 residues in the CDR3. Germline CDR1 is MNHNY and CDR2 is SVGAGI (reference sequence). The chain's CDR3 is CASRTTGSSTDTQYF. As DNA, the CDR3 is TGTGCCAGCAGGACAACAGGGTCCAGCACAGATACGCAGTATTTT.

This rearrangement joins TRBV19 to TRBJ2-3, with 10 bases matching TRBD2. The J segment lost 6 bases and the V segment lost 5 bases, leaving 14 bases of the junction unmatched. The germline V gene has CDR1 LNHDA and CDR2 SQIVND (reference sequence). The CDR3 totals 17 residues. The DNA of the CDR3 is TGTGCCAGTAGTCCCCGGGATAGCGGGAGGATTGTCGATACGCAGTATTTT. Its translation is CASSPRDSGRIVDTQYF.

The chain combines TRBV2 with TRBJ2-3; TRBD2 might be the D (5 bases). Deletions cut 6 bases from V and 0 bases from J, with 10 bases between. The germline V gene encodes CDR1 SNHLY and CDR2 FYNNEI. The CDR3 length is 14 residues. The CDR3 DNA follows: TGTGCCAGCAGAGCGGAGATTAGCACAGATACGCAGTATTTT. Its translation: CASRAEISTDTQYF.

This chain connects TRBV27 to TRBJ1-4; TRBD1 matches 11 bases. The V and J ends lost 5 bases and 7 bases, in that order; junction bases with no gene match: 3. The V gene's germline CDR1 is MNHEY and CDR2 SMNVEV (reference sequence). There are 14 residues in the CDR3. CDR3 nucleotides: TGTGCCAGCAGTCCGGGACAGGGGGGTGAAAAACTGTTTTTT. Translated: CASSPGQGGEKLFF.

The chain couples TRBV9 to TRBJ2-1; D is uncertain. CDR3 length equals 14 residues. Between the trimmed V and J ends, which lost 6 bases and 0 bases, there was a span of 10 bases. Germline V lookup: CDR1 SGDLS, CDR2 YYNGEE. The CDR3 region is CASKNHSSYNEQFF. The CDR3 DNA is TGTGCCAGCAAAAATCATAGCTCCTACAATGAGCAGTTCTTC.

The V and J genes are TRBV29-1 and TRBJ1-2; 12 bases match TRBD1. V trimming: 8 bases; J trimming: 7 bases; junction bases outside the gene matches: 8. The germline V gene has CDR1 SQVTM and CDR2 ANQGSEA. This CDR3 spans 13 amino acids. The CDR3 nucleotides are TGCAGCTTCCCGGGACAGGGGGCAGGTGGCTACACCTTC. Amino acid sequence: CSFPGQGAGGYTF.

The chain couples TRBV18 to TRBJ1-1, with D uncertain. V lost 6 bases and J lost 2, with 16 bases in between. Germline V gene lookup returns CDR1 KGHSH and CDR2 LQKENI. The CDR3 consists of 15 residues. In nucleotides, the CDR3 is TGTGCCAGCTCTTACCTAACCTTTACTAACACTGAAGCTTTCTTT. This codes for CASSYLTFTNTEAFF.

This chain connects TRBV19 to TRBJ2-3; 12 bases map to TRBD2. This CDR3 has 13 residues. Germline values: CDR1 LNHDA, CDR2 SQIVND (reference sequence). Unmatched junction bases numbered 5, after V lost 9 bases and J lost 7 bases. The CDR3 bases are TGTGCCAGCAGACTAGCGGGAGCCTATACGCAGTATTTT. It codes for CASRLAGAYTQYF.